Below, one TCR beta chain is given with its context. What it binds is unknown. In germline, CDR1 is SEHNR, CDR2 FQNEAQ (reference sequence). V was trimmed by 6 bases and J by 6 bases, leaving 17 bases between them. This CDR3 has 14 amino acids. This record comes from a study of T cells after posttransplantation cyclophosphamide. Findings and limits, study-wide: Recipient CMV seropositivity and CMV reactivation strongly tracked TRB clonality. Donor CD8+ memory clones often dominated recipient blood repertoires at later times.

TCRdb's table, derived via immunoSEQ multiplex PCR, lists solely in-frame clones and lacks some. The sample yields 45,000 to 65,000 clones, around 94% seen once. The sample was PBMCs. This receptor was identified in a woman in her 30s in good health and a related stem cell transplant donor. The chain has TRBV7-9 and TRBJ1-2; possibly TRBD1 for D (6 bases). DNA of the CDR3: TGTGCCAGCAGTCCCCCCGACAGGCCCAATGGCTACACCTTC. Translated: CASSPPDRPNGYTF.